The rows below give T cell receptor beta chains drawn from one sample of a study of CD8+ T cells in alopecia areata. Data came from immunoSEQ multiplex PCR; TCRdb stores just in-frame clones and leaves some out. The table lists approximately 99,000 clones, 45% to 70% of them singletons. Sequenced input: CD8+ T cells sorted from blood. The receptors were gathered from a human donor in good health. CDR3s include the opening cysteine and the closing phenylalanine or tryptophan. The order of the fields is CDR3 DNA, CDR3 protein, J gene, D gene, clone size, V gene. A D gene is named only where the DNA matches it firmly. Clone sizes are given selectively: once, few, many, or a class where the clone is expanded.

DNA: TGTGCCAGCAGCCAAGCTCCCAGGTGGGGTTGGGACACTGAAGCTTTCTTT
CDR3: CASSQAPRWGWDTEAFF
J: TRBJ1-1
D: .
size: .
V: TRBV4-2

DNA: TGCAGCGTTGAAGGGGGATCGGTAGTCTACAATGAGCAGTTCTTC
CDR3: CSVEGGSVVYNEQFF
J: TRBJ2-1
D: .
size: .
V: TRBV29-1

DNA: TGCAGCGTTGAAGTCCAGGGGCTCGAGCAGTACTTC
CDR3: CSVEVQGLEQYF
J: TRBJ2-7
D: .
size: .
V: TRBV29-1

DNA: TGTGCCAGCACAGAGGGGTCTACCATCACAGATACGCAGTATTTT
CDR3: CASTEGSTITDTQYF
J: TRBJ2-3
D: .
size: .
V: TRBV9

DNA: TGCGCCAGCAGATGGGGCGGGGGGAACTACGAGCAGTACTTC
CDR3: CASRWGGGNYEQYF
J: TRBJ2-7
D: TRBD2
size: few
V: TRBV10-2

DNA: TGCAGCGCTGGAGGGGGTAATGAGCAGTTCTTC
CDR3: CSAGGGNEQFF
J: TRBJ2-1
D: .
size: .
V: TRBV29-1

DNA: TGCGCCAGCAGCCCACCGGGCCCCGGGACCCAGTACTTC
CDR3: CASSPPGPGTQYF
J: TRBJ2-5
D: .
size: .
V: TRBV5-1

DNA: TGCAGTGCTAGTTGGTTTGGCGAGCAGTACTTC
CDR3: CSASWFGEQYF
J: TRBJ2-7
D: .
size: once
V: TRBV20-1

DNA: TGCAGCGTAGCGGGGGAGAACACCGGGGAGCTGTTTTTT
CDR3: CSVAGENTGELFF
J: TRBJ2-2
D: TRBD2
size: .
V: TRBV29-1

DNA: TGTGCCACCAGCAGCCTAGCGGGAGAAGGCACAGATACGCAGTATTTT
CDR3: CATSSLAGEGTDTQYF
J: TRBJ2-3
D: TRBD2
size: once
V: TRBV15

DNA: TGTGCCAGCAGCTTGTCTCTGAACACTGAAGCTTTCTTT
CDR3: CASSLSLNTEAFF
J: TRBJ1-1
D: .
size: .
V: TRBV5-4

DNA: TGTGCCATCGCGGGGGAGTTGTCCTACGAGCAGTACTTC
CDR3: CAIAGELSYEQYF
J: TRBJ2-7
D: TRBD2
size: .
V: TRBV10-3

DNA: TGTGCCAGCAGCGCCACAGGTAATGAGCAGTTCTTC
CDR3: CASSATGNEQFF
J: TRBJ2-1
D: .
size: once
V: TRBV13

DNA: TGTGCCAGCAGCTGGGGTACAGGATCCTATGGCTACACCTTC
CDR3: CASSWGTGSYGYTF
J: TRBJ1-2
D: .
size: .
V: TRBV5-6

DNA: TGTGCCAGCAGCCCGGACCTAACCATGAACACTGAAGCTTTCTTT
CDR3: CASSPDLTMNTEAFF
J: TRBJ1-1
D: .
size: .
V: TRBV5-6

DNA: TGCGCCAGCAGCTCGAGGTCAGGGGATGGCTACACCTTC
CDR3: CASSSRSGDGYTF
J: TRBJ1-2
D: .
size: .
V: TRBV5-1

DNA: TGTGCCAGCAGGGGACGGACCTACGAGCAGTACTTC
CDR3: CASRGRTYEQYF
J: TRBJ2-7
D: .
size: .
V: TRBV27

DNA: TGTGCCAGCAGCTTCCCATATCCCGGGGGCACAGATACGCAGTATTTT
CDR3: CASSFPYPGGTDTQYF
J: TRBJ2-3
D: .
size: .
V: TRBV13

DNA: TGCAGCGTTGATGCGGGGGTTCAAGAGACCCAGTACTTC
CDR3: CSVDAGVQETQYF
J: TRBJ2-5
D: TRBD2
size: .
V: TRBV29-1

DNA: TGTGCCAGCAGTCCGCCGGGGCCGAGGAGAGGTACGCAGTATTTT
CDR3: CASSPPGPRRGTQYF
J: TRBJ2-3
D: .
size: .
V: TRBV27

DNA: TGTGCCAGCAGACAGCTTGGGAAGCCCCAGCATTTT
CDR3: CASRQLGKPQHF
J: TRBJ1-5
D: .
size: .
V: TRBV2

DNA: TGTGCCAGCAGTGAAGAAATGTGGGGGGGCGCGGAGACCCAGTACTTC
CDR3: CASSEEMWGGAETQYF
J: TRBJ2-5
D: .
size: .
V: TRBV25-1

DNA: TGTGCCAGCAGTGAACCCCCGGGGCAGAAGCAGTATTTT
CDR3: CASSEPPGQKQYF
J: TRBJ2-3
D: .
size: .
V: TRBV2

DNA: TGTGCCATCAAGGTCCAGGGTCTCTCTAAGGAAGAGACCCAGTACTTC
CDR3: CAIKVQGLSKEETQYF
J: TRBJ2-5
D: .
size: .
V: TRBV25-1

DNA: TGTGCCAGCAGCTCAAGGGATTCCGACTCTGGAAACACCATATATTTT
CDR3: CASSSRDSDSGNTIYF
J: TRBJ1-3
D: .
size: .
V: TRBV13

DNA: TGCAGCGTTGGCGGCAACTATGGCTACACCTTC
CDR3: CSVGGNYGYTF
J: TRBJ1-2
D: .
size: once
V: TRBV29-1

DNA: TGTGCCAGCAGCGGACTCACTAGGTACCATAGCACAGATACGCAGTATTTT
CDR3: CASSGLTRYHSTDTQYF
J: TRBJ2-3
D: .
size: .
V: TRBV9

DNA: TGTGCCAGCAGTGACGGGGGGCCGGGAGATACGCAGTATTTT
CDR3: CASSDGGPGDTQYF
J: TRBJ2-3
D: .
size: few
V: TRBV6-4

DNA: TGTGCCAGCAGCTCTTGGCAGATCCAAGAGACCCAGTACTTC
CDR3: CASSSWQIQETQYF
J: TRBJ2-5
D: .
size: .
V: TRBV7-8

DNA: TGTGCCAGCAGCCTAGACAGGGAGCCTAACTATGGCTACACCTTC
CDR3: CASSLDREPNYGYTF
J: TRBJ1-2
D: TRBD1
size: .
V: TRBV4-2

DNA: TGCAGCGTTTATTTGACAGGGGGGTCAAGTCCCACTGAAGCTTTCTTT
CDR3: CSVYLTGGSSPTEAFF
J: TRBJ1-1
D: TRBD1
size: .
V: TRBV29-1

DNA: TGCGCCAGCAACCAAGACTGGGCCTACGAGCAGTACTTC
CDR3: CASNQDWAYEQYF
J: TRBJ2-7
D: .
size: .
V: TRBV4-3

DNA: TGTGCCAGCAGACATAGTGGGAGGGGCGGGCAAGAGACCCAGTACTTC
CDR3: CASRHSGRGGQETQYF
J: TRBJ2-5
D: TRBD2
size: few
V: TRBV7-2

DNA: TGCGCCAGCAGCCAAGACGGTGCTGGGGCCAACGTCCTGACTTTC
CDR3: CASSQDGAGANVLTF
J: TRBJ2-6
D: .
size: few
V: TRBV4-1

DNA: TGCGCCAGCAGCCAAGACGGTGGAAGGAGTCGCCCCTACGAGCAGTACTTC
CDR3: CASSQDGGRSRPYEQYF
J: TRBJ2-7
D: .
size: few
V: TRBV4-3

DNA: TGTGCCAGCAGTTACTCTTCAGGGAAGGAAGAAAAACTGTTTTTT
CDR3: CASSYSSGKEEKLFF
J: TRBJ1-4
D: .
size: few
V: TRBV6-7